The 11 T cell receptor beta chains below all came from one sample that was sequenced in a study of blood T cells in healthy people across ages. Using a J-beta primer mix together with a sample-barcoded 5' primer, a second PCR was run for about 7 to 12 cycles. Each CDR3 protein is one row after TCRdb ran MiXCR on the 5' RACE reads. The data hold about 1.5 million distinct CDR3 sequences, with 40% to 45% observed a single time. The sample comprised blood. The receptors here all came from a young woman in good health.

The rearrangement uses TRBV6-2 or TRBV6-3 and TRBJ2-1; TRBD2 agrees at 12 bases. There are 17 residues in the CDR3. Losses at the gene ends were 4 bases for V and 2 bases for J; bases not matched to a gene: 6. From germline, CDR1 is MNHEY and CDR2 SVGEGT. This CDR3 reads CASSSPGLAGTYNEQFF. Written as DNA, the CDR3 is TGTGCCAGCAGTTCCCCTGGACTAGCGGGAACCTACAATGAGCAGTTCTTC.

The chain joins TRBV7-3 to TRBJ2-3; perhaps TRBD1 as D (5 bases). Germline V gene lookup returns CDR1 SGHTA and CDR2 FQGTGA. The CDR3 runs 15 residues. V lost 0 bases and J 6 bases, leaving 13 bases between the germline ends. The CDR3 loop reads CASSLTIGVRDTQYF. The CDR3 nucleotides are TGTGCCAGCAGCTTAACGATAGGGGTACGGGATACGCAGTATTTT.

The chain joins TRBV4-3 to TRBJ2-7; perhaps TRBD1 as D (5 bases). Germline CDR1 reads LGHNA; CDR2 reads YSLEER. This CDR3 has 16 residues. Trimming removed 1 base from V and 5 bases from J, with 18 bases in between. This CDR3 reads CASSQGQGPHRNEQYF. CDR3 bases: TGCGCCAGCAGCCAAGGGCAGGGCCCTCACAGGAACGAGCAGTACTTC.

The CDR3 protein is CASSQEAREKNTEAFF. CDR3 bases: TGTGCCAGCAGCCAAGAAGCGCGGGAAAAGAACACTGAAGCTTTCTTT. The rearrangement links TRBV4-2 to TRBJ1-1; no definite D call. Trimming took 0 bases from V and 1 from J, leaving 12 bases between them. The CDR3 totals 16 residues. Germline loops: CDR1 LGHNA, CDR2 YNFKEQ.

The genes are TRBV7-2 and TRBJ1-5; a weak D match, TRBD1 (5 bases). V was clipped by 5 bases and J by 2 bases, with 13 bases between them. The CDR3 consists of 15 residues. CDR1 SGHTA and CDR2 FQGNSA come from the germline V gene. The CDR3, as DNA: TGTGCCAGCAGCATGGTAGGAGGGGGCAATCAGCCCCAGCATTTT. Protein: CASSMVGGGNQPQHF.

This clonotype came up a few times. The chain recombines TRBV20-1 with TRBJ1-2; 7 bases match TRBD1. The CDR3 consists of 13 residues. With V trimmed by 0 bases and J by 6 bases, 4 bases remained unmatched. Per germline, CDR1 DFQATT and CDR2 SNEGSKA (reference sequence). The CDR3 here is CSAREQQGNGYTF. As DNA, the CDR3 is TGCAGTGCTAGAGAACAACAGGGGAATGGCTACACCTTC.

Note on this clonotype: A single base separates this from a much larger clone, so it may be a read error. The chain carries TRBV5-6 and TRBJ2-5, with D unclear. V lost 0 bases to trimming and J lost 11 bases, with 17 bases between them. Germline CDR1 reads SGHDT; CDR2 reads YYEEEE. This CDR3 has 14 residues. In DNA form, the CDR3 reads TGTGCCAGCAGCTTGGACTTGCGCTACAATGAGCAGTACTTC. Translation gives CASSLDLRYNEQYF.

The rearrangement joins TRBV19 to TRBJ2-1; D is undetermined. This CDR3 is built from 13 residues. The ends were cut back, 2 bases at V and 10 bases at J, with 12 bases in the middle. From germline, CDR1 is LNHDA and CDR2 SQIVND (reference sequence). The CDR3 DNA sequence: TGTGCCAGTAGTATATTTAACAGCTACGAGCAGTTCTTC. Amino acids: CASSIFNSYEQFF.

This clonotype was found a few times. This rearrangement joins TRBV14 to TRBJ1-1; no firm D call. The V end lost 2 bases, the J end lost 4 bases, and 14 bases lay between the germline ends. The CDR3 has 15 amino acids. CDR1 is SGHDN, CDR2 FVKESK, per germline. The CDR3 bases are TGTGCCAGCAGCCAATATATGGTAGCGGGCACTGAAGCTTTCTTT. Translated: CASSQYMVAGTEAFF.

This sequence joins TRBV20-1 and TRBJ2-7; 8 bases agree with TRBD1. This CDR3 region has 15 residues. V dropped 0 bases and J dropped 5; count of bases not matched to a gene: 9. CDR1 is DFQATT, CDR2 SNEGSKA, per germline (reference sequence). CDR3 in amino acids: CSARDPGQGKDEQYF. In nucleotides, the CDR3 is TGCAGTGCTAGAGATCCCGGACAGGGTAAGGACGAGCAGTACTTC.

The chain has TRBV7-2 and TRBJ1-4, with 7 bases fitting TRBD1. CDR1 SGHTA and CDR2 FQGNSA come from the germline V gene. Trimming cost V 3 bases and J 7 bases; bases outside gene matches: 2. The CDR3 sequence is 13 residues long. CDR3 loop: CASSLTGIEKLFF. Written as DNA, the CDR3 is TGTGCCAGCAGCTTGACAGGGATTGAAAAACTGTTTTTT. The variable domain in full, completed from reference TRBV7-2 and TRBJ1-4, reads GAGVSQSPSNKVTEKGKDVELRCDPISGHTALYWYRQSLGQGLEFLIYFQGNSAPDKSGLPSDRFSAERTGGSVSTLTIQRTQQEDSAVYLCASSLTGIEKLFFGSGTQLSVL.